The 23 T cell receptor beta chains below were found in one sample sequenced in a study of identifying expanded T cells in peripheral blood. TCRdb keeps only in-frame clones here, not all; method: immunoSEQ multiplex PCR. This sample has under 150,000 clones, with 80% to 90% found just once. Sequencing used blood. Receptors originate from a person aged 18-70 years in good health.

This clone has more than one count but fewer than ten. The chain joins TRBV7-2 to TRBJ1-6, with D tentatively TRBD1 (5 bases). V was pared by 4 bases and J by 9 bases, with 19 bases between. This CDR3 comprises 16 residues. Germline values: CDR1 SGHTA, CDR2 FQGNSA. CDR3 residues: CASSSPRGGVFSPLHF. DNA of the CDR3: TGTGCCAGCAGCTCTCCTAGGGGAGGGGTCTTTTCACCCCTCCACTTT.

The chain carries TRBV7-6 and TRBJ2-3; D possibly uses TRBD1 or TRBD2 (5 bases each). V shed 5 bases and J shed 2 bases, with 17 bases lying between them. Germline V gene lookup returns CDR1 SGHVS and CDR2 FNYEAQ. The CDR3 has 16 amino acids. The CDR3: CASSPVPGPLTDTQYF. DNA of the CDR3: TGTGCCAGCAGCCCCGTCCCGGGGCCGCTCACAGATACGCAGTATTTT.

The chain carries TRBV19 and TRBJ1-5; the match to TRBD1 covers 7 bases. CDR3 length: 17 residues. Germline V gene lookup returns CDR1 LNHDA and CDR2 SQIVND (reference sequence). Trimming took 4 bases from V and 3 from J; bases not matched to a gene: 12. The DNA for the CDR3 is TGTGCCAGTAGTACTCTTGACAGGGCCGCAAACAATCAGCCCCAGCATTTT. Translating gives CASSTLDRAANNQPQHF.

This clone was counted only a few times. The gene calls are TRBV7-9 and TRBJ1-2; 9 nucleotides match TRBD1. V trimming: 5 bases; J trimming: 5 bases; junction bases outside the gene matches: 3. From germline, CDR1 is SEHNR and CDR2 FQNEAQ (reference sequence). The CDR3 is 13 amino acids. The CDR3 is CASSVQGAYGYTF. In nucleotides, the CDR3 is TGTGCCAGCAGCGTACAGGGGGCGTATGGCTACACCTTC.

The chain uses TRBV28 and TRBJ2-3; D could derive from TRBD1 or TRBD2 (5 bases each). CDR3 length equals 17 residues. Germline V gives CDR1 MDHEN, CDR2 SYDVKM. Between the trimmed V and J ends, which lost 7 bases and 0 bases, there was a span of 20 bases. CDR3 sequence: CASIPYPGPSSTDTQYF. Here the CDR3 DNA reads TGTGCCAGCATCCCATATCCGGGGCCTTCTAGCACAGATACGCAGTATTTT.

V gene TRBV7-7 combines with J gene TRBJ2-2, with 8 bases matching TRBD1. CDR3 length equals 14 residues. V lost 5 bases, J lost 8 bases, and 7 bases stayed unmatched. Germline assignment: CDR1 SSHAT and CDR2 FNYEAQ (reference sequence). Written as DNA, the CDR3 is TGTGCCAGCAGCCCGGGACAGGCCTCTGGGGAGCTGTTTTTT. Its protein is CASSPGQASGELFF.

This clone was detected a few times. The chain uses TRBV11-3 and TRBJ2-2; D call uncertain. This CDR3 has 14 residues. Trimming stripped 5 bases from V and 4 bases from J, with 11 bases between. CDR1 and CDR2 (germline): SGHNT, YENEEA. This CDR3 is CASSPGDGTGELFF. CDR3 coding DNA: TGTGCCAGCAGCCCCGGTGATGGCACCGGGGAGCTGTTTTTT.

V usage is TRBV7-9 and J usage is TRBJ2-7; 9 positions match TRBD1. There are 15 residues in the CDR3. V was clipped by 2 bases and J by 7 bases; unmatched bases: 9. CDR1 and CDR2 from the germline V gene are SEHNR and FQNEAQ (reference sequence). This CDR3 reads CASSLPDRGVSEQYF. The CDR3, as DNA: TGTGCCAGCAGCTTACCGGACAGGGGCGTCTCGGAGCAGTACTTC.

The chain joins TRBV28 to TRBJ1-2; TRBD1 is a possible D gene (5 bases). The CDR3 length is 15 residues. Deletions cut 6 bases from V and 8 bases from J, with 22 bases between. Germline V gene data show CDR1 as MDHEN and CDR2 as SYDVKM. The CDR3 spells CASSFPLRVRGGYTF. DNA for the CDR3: TGTGCCAGCAGCTTCCCCCTCAGGGTACGTGGCGGCTACACCTTC.

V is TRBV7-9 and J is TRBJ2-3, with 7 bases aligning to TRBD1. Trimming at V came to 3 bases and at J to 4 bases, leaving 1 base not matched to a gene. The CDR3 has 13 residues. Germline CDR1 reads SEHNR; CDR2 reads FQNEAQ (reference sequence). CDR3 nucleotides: TGTGCCAGCAGCTTGACAGGGCCAGATACGCAGTATTTT. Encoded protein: CASSLTGPDTQYF.

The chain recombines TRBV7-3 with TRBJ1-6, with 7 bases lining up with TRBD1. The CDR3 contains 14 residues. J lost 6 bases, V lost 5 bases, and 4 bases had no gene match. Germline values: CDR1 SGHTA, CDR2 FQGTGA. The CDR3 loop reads CASSRQGSNSPLHF. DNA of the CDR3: TGTGCCAGCAGCCGACAGGGTAGTAATTCACCCCTCCACTTT.

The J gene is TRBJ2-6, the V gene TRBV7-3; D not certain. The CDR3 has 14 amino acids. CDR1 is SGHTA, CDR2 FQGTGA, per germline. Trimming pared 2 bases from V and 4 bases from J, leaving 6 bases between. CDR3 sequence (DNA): TGTGCCAGCAGCTTAGCGCCCGGGGCCAACGTCCTGACTTTC. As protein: CASSLAPGANVLTF.

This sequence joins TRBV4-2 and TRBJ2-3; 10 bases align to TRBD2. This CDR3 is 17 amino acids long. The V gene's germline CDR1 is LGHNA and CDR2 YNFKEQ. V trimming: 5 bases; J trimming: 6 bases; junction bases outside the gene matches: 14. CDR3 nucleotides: TGTGCCAGCAGCAGGTTGGGTAGCGGGGGGTACCAGGATACGCAGTATTTT. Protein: CASSRLGSGGYQDTQYF.

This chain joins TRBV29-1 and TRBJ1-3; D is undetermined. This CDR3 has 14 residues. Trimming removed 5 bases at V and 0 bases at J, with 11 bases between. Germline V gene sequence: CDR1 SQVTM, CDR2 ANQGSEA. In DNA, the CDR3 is TGCAGCGTTTACCGGGGTTTCTCTGGAAACACCATATATTTT. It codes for CSVYRGFSGNTIYF.

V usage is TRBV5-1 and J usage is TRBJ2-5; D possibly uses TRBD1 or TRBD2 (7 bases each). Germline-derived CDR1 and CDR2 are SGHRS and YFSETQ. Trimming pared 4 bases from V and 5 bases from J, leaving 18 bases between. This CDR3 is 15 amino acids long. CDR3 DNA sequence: TGCGCCAGCAGCCCAAACACAGGGGAGGGTGAGACCCAGTACTTC. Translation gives CASSPNTGEGETQYF.

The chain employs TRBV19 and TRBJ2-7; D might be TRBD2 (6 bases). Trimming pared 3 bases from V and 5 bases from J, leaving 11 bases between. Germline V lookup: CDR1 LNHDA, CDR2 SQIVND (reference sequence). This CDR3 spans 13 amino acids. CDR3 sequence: CASSIAGLDEQYF. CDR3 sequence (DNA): TGTGCCAGTAGTATCGCGGGGCTTGACGAGCAGTACTTC.

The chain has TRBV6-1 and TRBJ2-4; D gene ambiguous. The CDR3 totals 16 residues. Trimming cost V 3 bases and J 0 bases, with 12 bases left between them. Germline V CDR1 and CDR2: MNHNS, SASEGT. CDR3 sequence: CASSDWIPGAKNIQYF. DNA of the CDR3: TGTGCCAGCAGTGATTGGATCCCGGGAGCCAAAAACATTCAGTACTTC.

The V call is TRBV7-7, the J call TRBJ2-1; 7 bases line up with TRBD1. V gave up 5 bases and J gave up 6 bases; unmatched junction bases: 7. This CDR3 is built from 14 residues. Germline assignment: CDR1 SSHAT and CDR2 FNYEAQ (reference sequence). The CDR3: CASSPTGIVNEQFF. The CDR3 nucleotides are TGTGCCAGCAGCCCGACAGGGATAGTCAATGAGCAGTTCTTC. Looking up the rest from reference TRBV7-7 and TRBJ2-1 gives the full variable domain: GAGVSQSPRYKVTKRGQDVTLRCDPISSHATLYWYQQALGQGPEFLTYFNYEAQPDKSGLPSDRFSAERPEGSISTLTIQRTEQRDSAMYRCASSPTGIVNEQFFGPGTRLTVL.

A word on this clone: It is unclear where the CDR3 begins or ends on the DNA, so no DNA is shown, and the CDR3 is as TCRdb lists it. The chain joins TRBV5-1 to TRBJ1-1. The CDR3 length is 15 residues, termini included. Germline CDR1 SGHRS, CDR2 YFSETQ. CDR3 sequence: CASSFGSGGLIEAFF.

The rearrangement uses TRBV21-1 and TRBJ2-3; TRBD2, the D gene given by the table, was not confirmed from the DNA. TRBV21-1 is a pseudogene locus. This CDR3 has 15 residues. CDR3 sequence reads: CASSKNPYEVRAQYF. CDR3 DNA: TGTGCCAGCAGCAAAAACCCCTACGAGGTTCGTGCGCAGTATTTT.

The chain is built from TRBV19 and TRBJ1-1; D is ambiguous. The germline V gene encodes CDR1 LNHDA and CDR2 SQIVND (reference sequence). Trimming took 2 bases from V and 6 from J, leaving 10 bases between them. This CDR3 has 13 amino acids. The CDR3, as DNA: TGTGCCAGTAGTATACAGATTTCAGCTGAAGCTTTCTTT. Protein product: CASSIQISAEAFF.

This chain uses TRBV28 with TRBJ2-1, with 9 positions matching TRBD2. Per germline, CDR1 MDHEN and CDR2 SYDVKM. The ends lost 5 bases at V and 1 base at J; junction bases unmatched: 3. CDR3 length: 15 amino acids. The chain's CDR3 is CASSKAGGSYNEQFF. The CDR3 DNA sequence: TGTGCCAGCAGTAAAGCGGGAGGATCCTACAATGAGCAGTTCTTC.

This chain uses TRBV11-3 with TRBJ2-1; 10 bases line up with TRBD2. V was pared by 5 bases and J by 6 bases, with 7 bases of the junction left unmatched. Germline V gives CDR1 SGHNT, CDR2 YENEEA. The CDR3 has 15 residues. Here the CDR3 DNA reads TGTGCCAGCAGCCGAGCGGGAGGGGACCTCAATGAGCAGTTCTTC. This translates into CASSRAGGDLNEQFF.